This TCR beta chain was observed in a study of blood T cell repertoires in COVID-19 (dated by TCRdb to the early 2020s). Notes on the research overall: The collaborator samples originated in the United States, Italy and Spain and spanned the acute and convalescent phases of COVID-19. The material from the prospective study consisted of cDNA or gDNA derived from T cells, B-cell-depleted T cells, or PBMCs. The repertoires were released in a freely available public database meant as a resource for research on the immune response to SARS-CoV-2. HLA class I and class II types, where available, came from metadata supplied by the sample provider rather than from assay-based typing. Deeply sampled blood TCRbeta repertoires from subjects exposed to, actively infected with, or recovered from COVID-19 were included in the dataset. Samples were obtained from the ongoing ImmuneRACE study (first 160 participants) and from over a thousand subjects provided by 6 global collaborators. Nearly every sample came with metadata listing a de-identified subject ID, COVID-19 status, age in years and sex. The paper's findings and limits, for the study overall: How much clinical and demographic metadata was included differed by source and by participant, and the metadata was provided uncurated.

Participants in the prospective study were aged roughly 18 to 95 years, lived in some 24 United States geographic areas, and enrolled through a virtual design. Cohort assignment in the prospective study relied on participant-reported clinical history from a screening survey and a study questionnaire. ImmuneRACE Cohort 3 recovered participants were defined by two consecutive negative NP/OP PCR tests, healthcare professional clearance, or symptom resolution. In the prospective study, whole blood, serum and a nasopharyngeal or oropharyngeal swab were collected from each participant by mobile phlebotomists. Participants in the prospective study had the option to provide additional blood draws and questionnaires over an approximately 2-month period. Prospective study blood samples were shipped either frozen or at room temperature before DNA extraction. The immunoSEQ Assay, a bias-controlled multiplex PCR, was used to amplify TCRbeta CDR3 regions from genomic DNA. In the source study's methods: The number of nucleated cells in each sample was estimated from the amplification of reference gene primers within the assay. To quantify the absolute abundance of each unique TCRbeta CDR3 rearrangement, sequence reads were collapsed and filtered. For each sample, productive Simpson clonality was calculated as the square root of Simpson's diversity index over productive rearrangements. TCRdb retrieved this table from immuneACCESS and kept in-frame rearrangements only. Not all clones are present; in checked studies, unresolved V genes account for under half, and no reason is known for the remainder. The V and J calls and clone size were taken over from that table, and D and trimming were inferred from the DNA. The sample profile shows 200,000 to 250,000 clones; 70% to 85% of them were found once. The ten largest account for 3% to 4% of the sample.

About this clone: Its antigen has not been determined. No base quality values were provided; no much bigger clone lies one nucleotide off.

Measured from the cysteine to the phenylalanine, the CDR3 is 15 residues long. Just CDR3 DNA is preserved here, 45 bases in frame from base 1. Trimming at the junction amounts to 1 base on V and 2 bases on J, and the germline ends lie 12 bases apart. From a lookup of the germline V gene (reference sequence), CDR1 and CDR2 are LNHDA and SQIVND. The clonotype comes from a woman aged 60-70 years who had recovered from COVID-19. This sequence uses TRBV19 and TRBJ2-7; a weak D assignment points to TRBD2 (6 bases agree). Input material: PBMCs or T cells enriched from blood (not recorded which). This receptor has the CDR3 CASSIAQRTTYEQYF. The sequence in DNA is TGTGCCAGTAGTATAGCCCAGAGGACTACCTACGAGCAGTACTTC.